This T cell receptor (beta chain) is from a study of beta chain features in type 1 diabetes. Study-level results: For Type 1 diabetes patients, all four CD4+ subsets carried TCRB CDR3s that were moderately but significantly shorter.

The CDR3 runs 14 residues. Trimming removed 8 bases from V and 2 bases from J, with 13 bases in between. CDR1 is MDHEN, CDR2 SYDVKM, per germline. Every isolated RNA sample was fully reverse transcribed, so sequencing captured expressed TCRB transcripts. Measured with immunoSEQ multiplex PCR; TCRdb has only the in-frame clones, and not every one. The sample lists 600,000 or so clones; more than 12% were seen once. With regard to this clone: The antigen remains unidentified.

The TCR sequence derives from a man aged 18 to 30 with type 1 diabetes. J is TRBJ2-1 and V is TRBV28; a possible D gene is TRBD1 (6 bases). Input material: naive CD4+ T cells from blood. The CDR3 here is CASVYSGAYNEQFF. Here the CDR3 DNA reads TGTGCCAGCGTATATTCAGGGGCCTACAATGAGCAGTTCTTC.